This T cell receptor beta chain comes out of a study of blood T cell repertoires in COVID-19. CDR1 KGHSH and CDR2 LQKENI come from the germline V gene. Trimming took 3 bases from V and 1 from J, leaving 6 bases between them. The CDR3 contains 13 residues. About this clone: Other DNA sequences in this sample translate to the same CDR3.

The method was immunoSEQ multiplex PCR; TCRdb's version includes in-frame clones alone and lacks a portion of them. The sample lists around 150,000 clones; approximately 90% were seen once. Specimen: peripheral blood. This sequence joins TRBV18 and TRBJ2-5, with D possibly matching TRBD2 (5 bases). The clonotype was recovered from a woman aged 60 to 75 with active or convalescent COVID-19. The CDR3, as DNA: TGTGCCAGCTCACCCGGGGTCCAAGAGACCCAGTACTTC. As protein: CASSPGVQETQYF.